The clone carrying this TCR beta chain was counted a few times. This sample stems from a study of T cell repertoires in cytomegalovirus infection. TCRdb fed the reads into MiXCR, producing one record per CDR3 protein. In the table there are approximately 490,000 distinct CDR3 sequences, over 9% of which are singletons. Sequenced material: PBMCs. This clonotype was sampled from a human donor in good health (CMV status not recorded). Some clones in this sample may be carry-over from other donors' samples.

CDR3 coding DNA: TGTGCCAGCAGCCAAGCCGCGGACCCTTCGGGAGATACGCAGTATTTT. This codes for CASSQAADPSGDTQYF. The chain has TRBV4-2 and TRBJ2-3, with unresolved D. Germline loops: CDR1 LGHNA, CDR2 YNFKEQ. Trimming removed 1 base at V and 5 bases at J, with 16 bases between. This CDR3 region has 16 residues.